The rows below give T cell receptor beta chains drawn from one sample of a study of T cell responses to AZD1222 COVID-19 vaccine. Some clones are missing from TCRdb's copy, which holds only in-frame ones; the method was immunoSEQ multiplex PCR. The sample has about 170,000 clones, about nine tenths seen once; the top ten hold more than 1.3%. Source: peripheral blood, taken on day 0 of AZD1222 vaccination. The receptors were sampled from an adult in good health. CDR3s include the opening cysteine and the closing phenylalanine or tryptophan. Each record gives: D gene, V gene, J gene, CDR3 protein, CDR3 DNA. The D gene is left open where the match is weak.

>.|TRBV14|TRBJ1-2
CASSYQSGYGYTF
TGTGCCAGCAGCTACCAGTCCGGCTATGGCTACACCTTC
>TRBD1|TRBV5-8|TRBJ2-7
CASSWGQSSSYEQYF
TGTGCCAGCAGCTGGGGACAGAGTTCCTCCTACGAGCAGTACTTC
>.|TRBV6-5|TRBJ2-1
CASSRNRGAINEQFF
TGTGCCAGCAGCCGGAATCGGGGGGCCATAAATGAGCAGTTCTTC
>.|TRBV20-1|TRBJ1-5
CSASGQLSNQLQHF
TGCAGTGCTAGTGGCCAGCTGAGCAATCAGCTCCAGCATTTT
>TRBD1|TRBV27|TRBJ1-1
CASSSTRDRGRKDTEAFF
TGTGCCAGCAGTTCCACCCGGGACAGGGGGCGTAAGGACACTGAAGCTTTCTTT
>.|TRBV6-2/TRBV6-3|TRBJ2-5
CASSLTSTGETQYF
TGTGCCAGCAGTCTCACCTCGACAGGAGAGACCCAGTACTTC
>.|TRBV6-2/TRBV6-3|TRBJ1-5
CASSSPGNQPQHF
TGTGCCAGCAGTTCCCCAGGGAATCAGCCCCAGCATTTT
>.|TRBV4-3|TRBJ2-3
CASSLRWGTSTDTQYF
TGCGCCAGCAGCCTACGGTGGGGAACTAGCACAGATACGCAGTATTTT
>.|TRBV4-1|TRBJ1-1
CASSQDPNSQPNTEAFF
TGCGCCAGCAGCCAAGATCCTAACAGTCAACCGAACACTGAAGCTTTCTTT
>.|TRBV6-5|TRBJ1-2
CASSFSQVASGYTF
TGTGCCAGCAGTTTCTCCCAGGTGGCGTCGGGCTACACCTTC
>.|TRBV15|TRBJ2-3
CATSRGTRTDTQYF
TGTGCCACCAGCAGGGGGACACGCACAGATACGCAGTATTTT
>TRBD1|TRBV6-5|TRBJ1-5
CASSPGTGRQPQHF
TGTGCCAGCAGCCCCGGGACAGGGAGACAGCCCCAGCATTTT
>.|TRBV14|TRBJ2-7
CASSLSPYEQYF
TGTGCCAGCAGCCTAAGCCCGTACGAGCAGTACTTC
>.|TRBV28|TRBJ1-5
CASRTYLGPRGTGNQPQHF
TGTGCCAGCAGAACGTATTTGGGGCCTAGGGGGACGGGCAATCAGCCCCAGCATTTT
>.|TRBV12-3/TRBV12-4|TRBJ1-4
CASSQWNSGKLFF
TGTGCCAGCAGTCAATGGAATTCGGGAAAACTGTTTTTT
>.|TRBV7-8|TRBJ1-5
CASSTTGPQPQHF
TGTGCCAGCAGCACGACAGGCCCTCAGCCCCAGCATTTT
>.|TRBV7-2|TRBJ1-1
CASSLGNTGLGEWRTEAFF
TGTGCCAGCAGCTTAGGGAATACAGGGTTAGGTGAGTGGAGAACTGAAGCTTTCTTT